These T cell receptor beta chains were read from a single sample in a study of cytomegalovirus exposure and HLA in healthy donors. Assay: immunoSEQ multiplex PCR; the TCRdb copy retains only in-frame clones and omits some. This table has about 190,000 clones, roughly four fifths appearing once. The sample consisted of PBMCs. The source of these receptors is a woman aged 30 to 39 in good health and CMV-seropositive. Both conserved end residues are part of each CDR3. Each record gives: V gene, clone size, D gene, J gene, CDR3 DNA, CDR3 protein. The D gene is left open where the match is weak. Only part of the rows carry a size: once, few, many, or a class if the clone is expanded.

TRBV5-1,.,.,TRBJ2-3,TGCGCCAGCAGCCCATTTACTAGCACAGATACGCAGTATTTT,CASSPFTSTDTQYF
TRBV30,.,.,TRBJ1-1,TGTGCCTGGAGGCCACCTGGACTCAGGAACACTGAAGCTTTCTTT,CAWRPPGLRNTEAFF
TRBV19,.,TRBD1,TRBJ2-7,TGTGCCAGTAGTCAAGACAGGGATCCCTACGAGCAGTACTTC,CASSQDRDPYEQYF
TRBV29-1,.,TRBD2,TRBJ2-1,TGCAGCGTTGAAGATTCCCTTCTAGCGGGAGGGCTCAATGAGCAGTTCTTC,CSVEDSLLAGGLNEQFF
TRBV2,.,.,TRBJ2-1,TGTGCCAGCAGTGTGGCCGGGATGGTTGAGCAGTTCTTC,CASSVAGMVEQFF
TRBV2,.,.,TRBJ2-7,TGTGCCAGCAGGGGCCAGGGGCCCCTTTGGTACTTC,CASRGQGPLWYF
TRBV7-9,.,.,TRBJ2-5,TGTGCCAGCACGGAGGTGCTAGTGGGGGAGACCCAGTACTTC,CASTEVLVGETQYF
TRBV7-9,.,TRBD2,TRBJ2-3,TGTGCCAGCAGCTTAGTCCCTAGCGGGAGCGGAAATACGCAGTATTTT,CASSLVPSGSGNTQYF
TRBV19,.,.,TRBJ2-3,TGTGCCACCGCCAGCGTTAATGTAGATACGCAGTATTTT,CATASVNVDTQYF
TRBV2,.,.,TRBJ1-6,TGTGCCAGCATCGGGGTGCCGGCTAGGAATTCACCCCTCCACTTT,CASIGVPARNSPLHF
TRBV30,.,.,TRBJ1-1,TGTGCCTGGAGCGCCCACAGGGCCGACCACACTGAAGCTTTCTTT,CAWSAHRADHTEAFF
TRBV7-9,.,TRBD2,TRBJ2-1,TGTGCCAGCAGCTTATTAGGGACTAGCGGCAATGAGCAGTTCTTC,CASSLLGTSGNEQFF
TRBV5-1,.,.,TRBJ1-6,TGCGCCAGCAGCTTGCGGGGAAGCTCCTATAATTCACCCCTCCACTTT,CASSLRGSSYNSPLHF
TRBV28,.,.,TRBJ1-5,TGTGCCAGCAGCGGGGTCAATCAGCCCCAGCATTTT,CASSGVNQPQHF
TRBV7-2,.,TRBD1,TRBJ1-1,TGTGCCAGCAGCATCCGACAGGGGAACACTGAAGCTTTCTTT,CASSIRQGNTEAFF
TRBV2,.,.,TRBJ2-3,TGTGCCAGCAATTGGCGGGCCCACACAGATACGCAGTATTTT,CASNWRAHTDTQYF
TRBV18,.,.,TRBJ2-3,TGTGCCAGCTCACCAGTTTACGAGTCTGCGCAGTATTTT,CASSPVYESAQYF
TRBV29-1,.,TRBD1,TRBJ1-3,TGCAGCGTTCAGAGGACAGGAGTTTTCTCTGGAAACACCATATATTTT,CSVQRTGVFSGNTIYF
TRBV5-4,few,TRBD1,TRBJ1-1,TGTGCCAGCAGCTTGGGACAGGGTTTAACTGAAGCTTTCTTT,CASSLGQGLTEAFF
TRBV2,.,TRBD2,TRBJ2-1,TGTGCCAGCAATGTTCAGCGGGAGGCCGAGCAGTTCTTC,CASNVQREAEQFF
TRBV28,.,.,TRBJ1-1,TGTGCCAGCAGTTTATGGGACAGCACAGCTTTCTTT,CASSLWDSTAFF
TRBV6-5,.,.,TRBJ1-2,TGTGCCAGCAGTTACACAGCTTACTATGGCTACACCTTC,CASSYTAYYGYTF
TRBV5-1,.,TRBD2,TRBJ2-7,TGCGCCAGCAGCTGGGGACTAGCGACCTCCTACGAGCAGTACTTC,CASSWGLATSYEQYF
TRBV19,.,TRBD1,TRBJ1-2,TGTGCCAGTACCCCGGGACAGACCCTCTATGGCTACACCTTC,CASTPGQTLYGYTF
TRBV6-1,.,.,TRBJ2-7,TGTGCCAGCAGTATAGGGGATCCCTACGAGCAGTACTTC,CASSIGDPYEQYF
TRBV18,.,TRBD1,TRBJ1-5,TGTGCCAGCTCACGCGACAGGGGGCATCTTCAGCCCCAGCATTTT,CASSRDRGHLQPQHF
TRBV25-1,.,.,TRBJ1-2,TGTGCCAGCAGTGATCTTGGGGGCAGTTCTGGCTACACCTTC,CASSDLGGSSGYTF
TRBV28,.,.,TRBJ1-2,TGTGCCAGCAGCCGCTATGGCTACACCTTC,CASSRYGYTF
TRBV7-9,.,.,TRBJ1-1,TGTGCCAGCAGCCCCGAGGGCCGATACACTGAAGCTTTCTTT,CASSPEGRYTEAFF
TRBV4-3,.,TRBD1,TRBJ1-4,TGCGCCAGCAGCCCACGGGACAGGGGCGTTGAAAAACTGTTTTTT,CASSPRDRGVEKLFF
TRBV7-2,.,TRBD1,TRBJ1-2,TGTGCCAGCAGCTTAGGGGCAGGGGGAGGCTATGGCTACACCTTC,CASSLGAGGGYGYTF
TRBV6-1,few,.,TRBJ1-5,TGTGCCAGCAGTGAAGTCTCTAGCAATCAGCCCCAGCATTTT,CASSEVSSNQPQHF
TRBV15,few,.,TRBJ1-2,TGTGCCACCAGCGGCGCTTTCAAGGGGGGCTACACCTTC,CATSGAFKGGYTF